The present entry profiles one TCR beta chain with its context. Its antigen target is currently unknown. Base qualities are not at hand, and no much larger clone is one base apart. TCRbeta CDR3 regions were amplified from genomic DNA using the immunoSEQ Assay, a bias-controlled multiplex PCR. In the paper's pipeline: Within the assay, amplification of reference gene primers was used to estimate how many nucleated cells each sample contained. Sequence reads were collapsed and filtered to measure the absolute abundance of every unique TCRbeta CDR3 rearrangement. Productive Simpson clonality was computed per sample as the square root of Simpson's diversity index over productive rearrangements. The immuneACCESS repertoire file appears here via TCRdb, limited to in-frame rearrangements. These files lack a portion of the clones; in checked studies, under half of the deficit traces to unresolved V genes, and the cause of the others is not known. V and J calls and clone size are those listed in that table; D and trimming were worked out from the DNA. The sample profile shows about 110,000 clones; approximately 85% of them were found once. The ten largest clones capture over 2% of the sample.

Each collaborating institution followed its own protocols to collect whole blood in K2EDTA tubes. For TCRbeta analysis, collaborators shipped samples in one of three forms: frozen whole blood, isolated PBMCs, or DNA extracted from either of those sample types. This specimen belongs to a study of blood T cell repertoires in COVID-19 (dated by TCRdb to 2018 to 2020). Broadly, across the study: Samples covering the acute and convalescent phases of COVID-19 were provided by collaborators in the United States, Italy and Spain. The material from the prospective study consisted of cDNA or gDNA derived from T cells, B-cell-depleted T cells, or PBMCs. Deeply sampled blood TCRbeta repertoires from subjects exposed to, actively infected with, or recovered from COVID-19 were included in the dataset. A freely available public database, intended as a resource for researchers studying the immune response to SARS-CoV-2, is where the repertoires were released. The samples were drawn from two sources: the first 160 participants of the ongoing ImmuneRACE study, and over 1,000 subjects contributed by 6 global collaborators. Nearly every sample came with metadata listing a de-identified subject ID, COVID-19 status, age in years and sex. Where HLA class I and class II types were available, the types were taken from metadata supplied by the sample provider, not from assay-based typing. The paper's findings and limits, for the study overall: The quantity of clinical and demographic metadata differed by source and by participant and was supplied without curation.

The CDR3, cysteine through phenylalanine, is 15 amino acids long. Kept here is only the CDR3 DNA, which spans 45 bases and is read in frame from base 1. Looking up the germline V gene (reference sequence) yields CDR1 SEHNR and CDR2 FQNEAQ. Unmatched junction bases come to 5, with V trimmed by 5 bases and J by 3 bases. This TCR was sampled from a human donor in a cohort sampled during active COVID-19. Here the chain combines TRBV7-9 and TRBJ2-2, with 8 bases aligning to TRBD1. Sequencing was done on a sample of peripheral blood. DNA sequence: TGTGCCAGCAGCACACCGACAGGGGACACCGGGGAGCTGTTTTTT. Translated, it gives CASSTPTGDTGELFF.